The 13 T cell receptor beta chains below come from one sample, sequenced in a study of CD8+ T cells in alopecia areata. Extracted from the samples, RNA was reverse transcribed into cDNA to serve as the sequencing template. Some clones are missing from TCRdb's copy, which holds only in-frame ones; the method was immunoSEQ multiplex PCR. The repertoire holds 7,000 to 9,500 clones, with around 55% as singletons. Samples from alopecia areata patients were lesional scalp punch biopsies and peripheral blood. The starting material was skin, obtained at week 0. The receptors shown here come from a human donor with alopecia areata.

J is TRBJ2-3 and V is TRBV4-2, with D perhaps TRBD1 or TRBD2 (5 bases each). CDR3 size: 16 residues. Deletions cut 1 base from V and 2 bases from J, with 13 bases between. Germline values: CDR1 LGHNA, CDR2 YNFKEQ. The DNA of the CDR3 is TGTGCCAGCAGCCAAGTCGTGGGGACCATCACAGATACGCAGTATTTT. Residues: CASSQVVGTITDTQYF.

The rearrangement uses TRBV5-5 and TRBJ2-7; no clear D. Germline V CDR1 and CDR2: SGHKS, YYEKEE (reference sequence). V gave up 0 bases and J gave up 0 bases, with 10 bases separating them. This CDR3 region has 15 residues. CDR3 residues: CASSLAPLGSYEQYF. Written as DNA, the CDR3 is TGTGCCAGCAGCTTGGCACCCCTTGGCTCCTACGAGCAGTACTTC.

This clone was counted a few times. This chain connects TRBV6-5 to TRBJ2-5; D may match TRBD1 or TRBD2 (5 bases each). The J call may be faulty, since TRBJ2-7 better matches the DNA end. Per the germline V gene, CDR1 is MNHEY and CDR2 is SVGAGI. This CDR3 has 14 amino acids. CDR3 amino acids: CASSGEGPHYEQYF. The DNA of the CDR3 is TGTGCCAGCAGTGGCGAGGGGCCGCACTACGAGCAGTACTTC.

The CDR3 DNA is TGTGCCAGCAGCCAAGAATGGGGAGGGAACACTGAAGCTTTCTTT. This gives the protein CASSQEWGGNTEAFF. The chain combines TRBV14 with TRBJ1-1; D is undetermined. V lost 0 bases and J 1 base, leaving 9 bases between the germline ends. CDR1 SGHDN and CDR2 FVKESK come from the germline V gene. The CDR3 sequence is 15 residues long.

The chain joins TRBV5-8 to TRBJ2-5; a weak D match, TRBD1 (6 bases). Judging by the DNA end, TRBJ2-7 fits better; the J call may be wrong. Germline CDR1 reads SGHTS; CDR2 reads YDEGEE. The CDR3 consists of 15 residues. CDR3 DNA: TGTGCCAGCAGCTTCAGACAGGACCTAGGTTACGAGCAGTACTTC. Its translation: CASSFRQDLGYEQYF.

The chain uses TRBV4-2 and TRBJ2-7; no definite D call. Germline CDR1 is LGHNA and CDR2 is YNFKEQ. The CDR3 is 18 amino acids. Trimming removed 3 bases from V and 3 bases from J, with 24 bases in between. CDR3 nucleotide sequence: TGTGCCAGCAGCCACCCAATAACCGTCGGTCCGGTCGGCTACGAGCAGTACTTC. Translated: CASSHPITVGPVGYEQYF.

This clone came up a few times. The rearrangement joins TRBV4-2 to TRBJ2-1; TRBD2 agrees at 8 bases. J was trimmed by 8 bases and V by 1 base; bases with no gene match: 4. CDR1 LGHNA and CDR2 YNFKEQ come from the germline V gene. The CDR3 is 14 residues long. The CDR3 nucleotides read TGTGCCAGCAGCCAAGGGGCTAGCGGGTATGAGCAGTTCTTC. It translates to CASSQGASGYEQFF.

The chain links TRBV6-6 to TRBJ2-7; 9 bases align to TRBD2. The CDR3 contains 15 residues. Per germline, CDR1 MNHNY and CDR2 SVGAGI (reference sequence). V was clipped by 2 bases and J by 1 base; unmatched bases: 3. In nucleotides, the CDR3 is TGTGCCAGCAGTTACGCAACTAGCGGGTCCTACGAGCAGTACTTC. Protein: CASSYATSGSYEQYF.

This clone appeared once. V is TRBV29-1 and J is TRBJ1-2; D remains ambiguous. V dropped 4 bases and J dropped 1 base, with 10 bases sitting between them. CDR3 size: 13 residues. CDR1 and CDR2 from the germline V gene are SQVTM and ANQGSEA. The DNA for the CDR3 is TGCAGCGTTGGACGTGCCGTTAACTATGGCTACACCTTC. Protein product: CSVGRAVNYGYTF. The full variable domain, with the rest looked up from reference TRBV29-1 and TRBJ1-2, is SAVISQKPSRDICQRGTSLTIQCQVDSQVTMMFWYRQQPGQSLTLIATANQGSEATYESGFVIDKFPISRPNLTFSTLTVSNMSPEDSSIYLCSVGRAVNYGYTFGSGTRLTVV.

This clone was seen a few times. The CDR3 DNA follows: TGTGCCAGCAGCGGGACGGATAGTGGGGTCGAGCAGTACTTC. It is translated as CASSGTDSGVEQYF. The gene calls are TRBV7-9 and TRBJ2-7; D is possibly TRBD1 or TRBD2 (5 bases each). This CDR3 contains 14 residues. Germline assignment: CDR1 SEHNR and CDR2 FQNEAQ (reference sequence). V was pared by 5 bases and J by 6 bases, with 17 bases between.

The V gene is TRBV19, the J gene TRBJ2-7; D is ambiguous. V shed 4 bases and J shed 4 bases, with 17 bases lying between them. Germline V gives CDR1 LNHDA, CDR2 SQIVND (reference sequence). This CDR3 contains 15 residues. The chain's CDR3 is CASSTERSPVYEQYF. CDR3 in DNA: TGTGCCAGTAGTACGGAGAGGAGCCCGGTATACGAGCAGTACTTC. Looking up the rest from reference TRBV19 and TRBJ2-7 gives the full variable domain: DGGITQSPKYLFRKEGQNVTLSCEQNLNHDAMYWYRQDPGQGLRLIYYSQIVNDFQKGDIAEGYSVSREKKESFPLTVTSAQKNPTAFYLCASSTERSPVYEQYFGPGTRLTVT.

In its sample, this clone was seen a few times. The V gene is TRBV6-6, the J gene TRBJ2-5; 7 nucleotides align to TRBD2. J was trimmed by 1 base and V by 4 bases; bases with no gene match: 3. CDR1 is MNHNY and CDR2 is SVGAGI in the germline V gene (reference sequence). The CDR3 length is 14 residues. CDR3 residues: CASSSSGVQETQYF. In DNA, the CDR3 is TGTGCCAGCAGTTCGAGCGGGGTCCAAGAGACCCAGTACTTC.

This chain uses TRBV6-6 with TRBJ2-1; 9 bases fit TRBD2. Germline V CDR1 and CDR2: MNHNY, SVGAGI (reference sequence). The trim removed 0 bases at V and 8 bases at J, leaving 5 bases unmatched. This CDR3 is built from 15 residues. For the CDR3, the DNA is TGTGCCAGCAGTTACTCTAGCGGGAGCACGGATGAGCAGTTCTTC. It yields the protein CASSYSSGSTDEQFF.